This T cell receptor (beta chain) was documented in a study of naive and memory T cell subsets. Findings of the study overall: Over 95% of naive TCR sequences appeared only once, unlike memory subsets. In CD4 and CD8 cells, diversity dropped from naive through EMRA.

A remark on this clonotype: Its antigen is not identified.

Two oligonucleotides, mixed equimolar, formed the beta constant-region primer covering TRBC1 and TRBC2. TCRdb processed the UMI-ligation and nested PCR reads anew with MiXCR; each CDR3 protein has one entry. The data contain 150,000 or so distinct CDR3 sequences, about a sixth of them singletons. J was trimmed by 2 bases and V by 5 bases; bases with no gene match: 8. Germline CDR1 PRHDT, CDR2 FYEKMQ (reference sequence). There are 17 residues in the CDR3. This receptor was identified in a human donor in good health. This rearrangement joins TRBV13 to TRBJ2-7; TRBD2 matches 14 bases. The specimen sequenced was naive CD4+ T cells from blood. The CDR3 DNA reads TGTGCCAGCAGCCCGGGGACTAGCGGGAGTTACACCTACGAGCAGTACTTC. This codes for CASSPGTSGSYTYEQYF.